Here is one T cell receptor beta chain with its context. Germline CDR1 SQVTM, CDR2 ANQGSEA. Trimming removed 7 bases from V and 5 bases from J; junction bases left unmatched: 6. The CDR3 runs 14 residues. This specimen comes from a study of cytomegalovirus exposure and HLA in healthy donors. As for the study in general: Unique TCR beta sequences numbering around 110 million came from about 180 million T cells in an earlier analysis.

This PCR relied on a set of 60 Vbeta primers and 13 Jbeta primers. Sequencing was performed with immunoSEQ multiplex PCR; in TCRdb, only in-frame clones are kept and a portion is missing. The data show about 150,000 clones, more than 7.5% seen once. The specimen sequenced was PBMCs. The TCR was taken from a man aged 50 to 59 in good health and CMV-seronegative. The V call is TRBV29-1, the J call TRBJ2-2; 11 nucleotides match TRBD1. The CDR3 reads CSAKGQGGTGELFF. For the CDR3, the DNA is TGCAGCGCCAAGGGACAGGGGGGGACCGGGGAGCTGTTTTTT.